This T cell receptor (beta chain) was captured by sequencing in a study of blood T cell repertoires in COVID-19. Study-wide background: Acute and convalescent COVID-19 specimens originated in the United States, Italy and Spain.

Germline loops: CDR1 MGHRA, CDR2 YSYEKL. The CDR3 extends over 14 amino acids. The J segment lost 4 bases and the V segment lost 2 bases, leaving 5 bases of the junction unmatched. The repertoire was sequenced with immunoSEQ multiplex PCR; TCRdb's copy has only in-frame clones and lacks some. This sample has roughly 500,000 clones, with roughly nine tenths found just once. Seattle patient enrollment occurred during active infection, with longitudinal follow-up thereafter. V gene TRBV4-1 combines with J gene TRBJ2-7; 7 bases agree with TRBD1. The clonotype comes from a man aged 18 to 35 with COVID-19, enrolled during active disease. The sample was peripheral blood. CDR3 region: CASSQTGTAYEQYF. CDR3 in DNA: TGCGCCAGCAGCCAAACAGGGACAGCATACGAGCAGTACTTC.